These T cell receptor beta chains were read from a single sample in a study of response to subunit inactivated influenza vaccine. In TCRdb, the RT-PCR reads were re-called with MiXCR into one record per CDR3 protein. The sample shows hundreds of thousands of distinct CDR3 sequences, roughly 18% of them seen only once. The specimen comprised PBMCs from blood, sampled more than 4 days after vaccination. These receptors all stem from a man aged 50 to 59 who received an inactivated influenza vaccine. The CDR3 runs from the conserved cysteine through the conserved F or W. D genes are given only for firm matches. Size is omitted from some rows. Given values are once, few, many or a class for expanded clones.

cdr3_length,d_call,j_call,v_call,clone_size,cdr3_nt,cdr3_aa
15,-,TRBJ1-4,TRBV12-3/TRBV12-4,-,TGTGCCAGCAGCCGGGTGAGCAGGGCCAGTGAAAAACTGTTTTTT,CASSRVSRASEKLFF
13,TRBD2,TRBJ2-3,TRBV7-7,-,TGTGCTAGCAGCGGGGGGGCCACAGATACGCAGTATTTT,CASSGGATDTQYF
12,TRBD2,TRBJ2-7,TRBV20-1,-,TGCAGTGCTGCCCGCTCGGGGGGCGAGCAGTACTTC,CSAARSGGEQYF
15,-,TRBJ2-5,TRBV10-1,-,TGCGCCAGCAGACGCGACAGTCCTCTGATAGGTGCCCAGTACTTC,CASRRDSPLIGAQYF
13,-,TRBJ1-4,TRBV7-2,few,TGTGCCAGCAGCTTTAGGGGGAATGAAAAACTGTTTTTT,CASSFRGNEKLFF
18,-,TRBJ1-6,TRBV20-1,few,TGCAGTGCTAGCGCGGGGGGCAGCATAATTAACTATAATTCACCCCTCCACTTT,CSASAGGSIINYNSPLHF
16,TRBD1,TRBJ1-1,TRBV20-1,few,TGCAGTGTCTTACAGGGTCCGGGACAGGGGGAAACTGAAGCTTTCTTT,CSVLQGPGQGETEAFF
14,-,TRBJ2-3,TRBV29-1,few,TGCAGCGTTGATTTACTACCGAGGCCAGATACGCAGTATTTT,CSVDLLPRPDTQYF
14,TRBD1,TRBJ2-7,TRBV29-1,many,TGCAGCGTTGAAGTACGGGACAGGGATTACGAGCAGTACTTC,CSVEVRDRDYEQYF
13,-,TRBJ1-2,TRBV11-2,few,TGTGCCAGCAGCTTAGGGTTTTCCTATGGCTACACCTTC,CASSLGFSYGYTF
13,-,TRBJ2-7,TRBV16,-,TGTGCCAGCAGCCAATCGCTAGTTGCCGAGCAGTACTTC,CASSQSLVAEQYF
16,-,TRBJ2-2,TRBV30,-,TGTGCCTGGGGCACCTCATCTAGCACCTGGACCGGGGAGCTGTTTTTT,CAWGTSSSTWTGELFF
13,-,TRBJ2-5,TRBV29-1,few,TGCAGCGCTGGATTAGGGGCCCGAGAGACCCAGTACTTC,CSAGLGARETQYF
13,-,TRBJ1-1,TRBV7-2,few,TGTGCCAGCAGCTTAAATCCAAGGACTGAAGCTTTCTTT,CASSLNPRTEAFF
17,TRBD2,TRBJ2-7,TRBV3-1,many,TGTGCCAGCAGCCAAGATTCGGGTAGCGGGAGGCTCTACGAGCAGTACTTC,CASSQDSGSGRLYEQYF
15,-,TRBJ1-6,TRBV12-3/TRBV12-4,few,TGTGCCAGCACGCTAACGGGACCGACAAATTCACCCCTCCACTTT,CASTLTGPTNSPLHF
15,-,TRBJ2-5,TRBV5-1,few,TGCGCCAGCAGCTTGACCGGACAGCTCCAAGAGACCCAGTACTTC,CASSLTGQLQETQYF
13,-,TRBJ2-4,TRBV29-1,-,TGCAGCGTCGCCCAGATAGCCAAAAACATTCAGTACTTC,CSVAQIAKNIQYF
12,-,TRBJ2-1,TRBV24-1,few,TGTGCCACAGGTCGGGGTAACAATGAGCAGTTCTTC,CATGRGNNEQFF
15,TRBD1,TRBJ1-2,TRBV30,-,TGTGCTTCGCCCGGCGGGACAGGGGCCCCCTATGGCTACACCTTC,CASPGGTGAPYGYTF
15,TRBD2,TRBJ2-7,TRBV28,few,TGTGCCAGCAGTCCGAGCGGGAGCTACCTCTACGAGCAGTACTTC,CASSPSGSYLYEQYF
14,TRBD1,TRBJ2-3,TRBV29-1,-,TGCAGCGTCCGCTGGGACAGGGTGAGAGATACGCAGTATTTT,CSVRWDRVRDTQYF
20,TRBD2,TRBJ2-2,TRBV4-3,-,TGCGCCAGCAGCCAAGGTGGCGGGAGTGGGGGTTCGGGTTACACCGGGGAGCTGTTTTTT,CASSQGGGSGGSGYTGELFF
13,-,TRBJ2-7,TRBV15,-,TGTGCCACCAGCAGGGACAGCTCCTACGAGCAGTACTTC,CATSRDSSYEQYF
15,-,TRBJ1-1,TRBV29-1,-,TGCAGCGTTCAAAAAATGAAGATTTGGAACACTGAAGCTTTCTTT,CSVQKMKIWNTEAFF
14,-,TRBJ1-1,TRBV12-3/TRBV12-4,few,TGTGCCAGCAAAGGGGGGCAGGGGAACACTGAAGCTTTCTTT,CASKGGQGNTEAFF
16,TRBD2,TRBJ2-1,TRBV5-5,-,TGTGCCAGCAGCTCTGGACTAGCGGGAGGGTGGGGTGAGCAGTTCTTC,CASSSGLAGGWGEQFF
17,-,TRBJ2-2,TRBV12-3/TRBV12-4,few,TGTGCCAGCAGTTCTCCTCCCAGGGTGTTGGACACCGGGGAGCTGTTTTTT,CASSSPPRVLDTGELFF
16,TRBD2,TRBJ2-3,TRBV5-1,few,TGCGCCAGCAGCAGGACTAGCGGGGGGGCCGGGGATACGCAGTATTTT,CASSRTSGGAGDTQYF
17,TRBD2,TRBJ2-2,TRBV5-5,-,TGTGCCAGCAGCTTGGTCGGTGTGCGGGGGGGCACCGGGGAGCTGTTTTTT,CASSLVGVRGGTGELFF
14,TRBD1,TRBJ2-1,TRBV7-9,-,TGTGCCAGCAGCTACCCGGGACAGTCCAATGAGCAGTTCTTC,CASSYPGQSNEQFF
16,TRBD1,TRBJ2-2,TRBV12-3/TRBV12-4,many,TGTGCCAGCAGTCCAGGGGGGACAGGTGTCCCCGGGGAGCTGTTTTTT,CASSPGGTGVPGELFF
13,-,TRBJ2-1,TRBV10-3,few,TGTGCCATCAGCGGGACGGCTAGCAATGAGCAGTTCTTC,CAISGTASNEQFF
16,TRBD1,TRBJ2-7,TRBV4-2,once,TGTGCCAGCAGCCAGGGAATCCGGGACAGCTCCTACGAGCAGTACTTC,CASSQGIRDSSYEQYF
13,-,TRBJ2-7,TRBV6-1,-,TGTGCCAGCAGGCCCGGGGTTCCCTACGAGCAGTACTTC,CASRPGVPYEQYF
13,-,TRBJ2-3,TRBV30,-,TGTGCCTGGAAAACAACTAGCACAGATACGCAGTATTTT,CAWKTTSTDTQYF
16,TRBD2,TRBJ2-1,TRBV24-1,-,TGTGCCACCAGTGACCCATCGGCGGGAGTCGTAGGTGAGCAGTTCTTC,CATSDPSAGVVGEQFF
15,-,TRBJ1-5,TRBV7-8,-,TGTGCCAGCAGCTTAATGGGGGGGACGGGTCAGCCCCAGCATTTT,CASSLMGGTGQPQHF
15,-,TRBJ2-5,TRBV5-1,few,TGCGCCAGCAGCTTAGCGGTACTCCGTCAAGAGACCCAGTACTTC,CASSLAVLRQETQYF
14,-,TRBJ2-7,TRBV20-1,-,TGCAGTGCTAGAGATATGCGGTATTCCTACGAGCAGTACTTC,CSARDMRYSYEQYF
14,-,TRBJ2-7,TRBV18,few,TGTGCCAGCTCACCATTAGAGGGCACGTACGAGCAGTACTTC,CASSPLEGTYEQYF
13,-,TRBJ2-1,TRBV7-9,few,TGTGCCAGCAGCATACCGGGCCCCAATGAGCAGTTCTTC,CASSIPGPNEQFF
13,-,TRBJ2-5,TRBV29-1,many,TGCAGCGTTGGGGACACGGCTATGTGGACCCAGTACTTC,CSVGDTAMWTQYF
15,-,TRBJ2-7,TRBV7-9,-,TGTGCCAGCAGCCCGGGACACGGGACTTCCTACGAGCAGTACTTC,CASSPGHGTSYEQYF
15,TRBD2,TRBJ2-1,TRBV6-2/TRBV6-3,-,TGTGCCACCCTATTGAGGGGACTAGCGTCCAATGAGCAGTTCTTC,CATLLRGLASNEQFF
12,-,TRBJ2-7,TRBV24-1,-,TGTGCCACCAGTGATTCAACATACGAGCAGTACTTC,CATSDSTYEQYF
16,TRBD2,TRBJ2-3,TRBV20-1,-,TGCAGTGCTAGAGAGCCCGGACTAGCGGGGGGGCCTAAGCAGTATTTT,CSAREPGLAGGPKQYF
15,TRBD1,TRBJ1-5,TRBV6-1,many,TGTGCCAGCACACTGACAGGGGATAGCAATCAGCCCCAGCATTTT,CASTLTGDSNQPQHF
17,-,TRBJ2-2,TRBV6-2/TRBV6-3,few,TGTGCCAGCAGTTACTCGAGGGGTTTAGCAACAACCGGGGAGCTGTTTTTT,CASSYSRGLATTGELFF
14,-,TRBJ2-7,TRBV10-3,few,TGTGCCATCAGTGAAGGGGACGGAACCTACGAGCAGTACTTC,CAISEGDGTYEQYF
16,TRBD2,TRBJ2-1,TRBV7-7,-,TGTGCCAGCAGCTTAGCCTGGACTAGCGGGATGGGTGAGCAGTTCTTC,CASSLAWTSGMGEQFF
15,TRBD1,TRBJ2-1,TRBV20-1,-,TGCAGTGCCCCCAGACAGGGTAGGGCCTACAATGAGCAGTTCTTC,CSAPRQGRAYNEQFF
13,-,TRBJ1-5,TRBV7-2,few,TGTGCCAGCAGCTTACTGGATTCTCAGCCCCAGCATTTT,CASSLLDSQPQHF
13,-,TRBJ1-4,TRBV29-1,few,TGCAGCGTTGAGGAAGGGGGTCATGAAAAACTGTTTTTT,CSVEEGGHEKLFF